Listed here are 31 T cell receptor beta chains from one sample, sequenced in a study of OX40 agonist ivuxolimab in advanced cancers. Profiled with immunoSEQ multiplex PCR; TCRdb holds only in-frame clones, not every one. The data contain some 91,000 clones, 80% to 90% of them singletons. The sample here was CD4+ or CD8+ T cells sorted from blood, taken in a trial of the OX40 agonist ivuxolimab. All receptors derive from an adult with an advanced solid tumor such as melanoma, head and neck, liver or kidney cancer.

The genes are TRBV5-1 and TRBJ2-2, with TRBD2 matching over 7 bases. Looked up from germline, CDR1 is SGHRS and CDR2 is YFSETQ. This CDR3 spans 15 amino acids. The V and J ends lost 2 bases and 5 bases, in that order; junction bases with no gene match: 6. CDR3 amino acids: CASSFSPSGTGELFF. The CDR3 DNA reads as TGCGCCAGCAGCTTTTCCCCTAGCGGAACCGGGGAGCTGTTTTTT.

CDR3 coding DNA: TGTGCCAGCAGCTCCGTCCCGGGACAGGGAGGGACCGGGGAGCTGTTTTTT. It specifies CASSSVPGQGGTGELFF. The chain joins TRBV5-4 to TRBJ2-2, with TRBD1 matching over 9 bases. V was pared by 3 bases and J by 5 bases, with 11 bases of the junction left unmatched. There are 17 residues in the CDR3. Germline CDR1 and CDR2: SGHNT and YYREEE (reference sequence).

The V gene is TRBV9, the J gene TRBJ1-2, with 8 bases lining up with TRBD1. The CDR3 spans 15 residues. Trimming took 4 bases from V and 7 from J; bases not matched to a gene: 12. The germline V gene has CDR1 SGDLS and CDR2 YYNGEE. The CDR3 DNA follows: TGTGCCAGCAGCACCAGTGGGCAGGGGGCGCTTGGCTACACCTTC. Its translation is CASSTSGQGALGYTF.

This chain connects TRBV10-1 to TRBJ2-7; D is perhaps TRBD2 (6 bases). Trimming removed 6 bases at V and 2 bases at J, with 14 bases between. Germline CDR1 and CDR2: WNHNN and SYGVQD (reference sequence). This CDR3 is 14 amino acids long. CDR3: CASSRRDWAYEQYF. CDR3 sequence (DNA): TGCGCCAGCAGCCGACGGGACTGGGCCTACGAGCAGTACTTC.

The rearrangement uses TRBV18 and TRBJ2-1, with 7 bases aligning to TRBD1. The CDR3 length is 16 residues. The V gene's germline CDR1 is KGHSH and CDR2 LQKENI. Unmatched junction bases numbered 8, after V lost 3 bases and J lost 3 bases. CDR3 bases: TGTGCCAGCTCACCCAACCGGGGACAGTACTACAATGAGCAGTTCTTC. Its translation: CASSPNRGQYYNEQFF.

The chain has TRBV9 and TRBJ2-1; D is unclear. The V gene lost 4 bases and the J gene lost 6 bases, with 11 bases spanning the gap. CDR1 SGDLS and CDR2 YYNGEE come from the germline V gene. The CDR3 totals 13 residues. The CDR3 DNA is TGTGCCAGCAGCCAGGCTGTGCTCAATGAGCAGTTCTTC. This sequence encodes CASSQAVLNEQFF.

The gene calls are TRBV19 and TRBJ1-5; D uncertain. Trimming cost V 7 bases and J 0 bases, with 10 bases left between them. The CDR3 has 14 residues. Germline assignment: CDR1 LNHDA and CDR2 SQIVND (reference sequence). The CDR3 DNA sequence: TGTGCCAGTACACCAGGTTATAGCAATCAGCCCCAGCATTTT. Its protein product is CASTPGYSNQPQHF. The whole variable domain, filled in from reference TRBV19 and TRBJ1-5, reads DGGITQSPKYLFRKEGQNVTLSCEQNLNHDAMYWYRQDPGQGLRLIYYSQIVNDFQKGDIAEGYSVSREKKESFPLTVTSAQKNPTAFYLCASTPGYSNQPQHFGDGTRLSIL.

The chain links TRBV5-1 to TRBJ2-2, with D tentatively TRBD1 or TRBD2 (5 bases each). Trimming pared 4 bases from V and 1 base from J, leaving 14 bases between. The CDR3 is made up of 16 amino acids. Germline V gene sequence: CDR1 SGHRS, CDR2 YFSETQ. CDR3 in amino acids: CASSRMRGGNTGELFF. CDR3 nucleotide sequence: TGCGCCAGCAGCCGGATGAGGGGCGGGAACACCGGGGAGCTGTTTTTT.

The genes are TRBV7-3 and TRBJ2-2; 7 nucleotides align to TRBD2. J was trimmed by 1 base and V by 5 bases; bases with no gene match: 10. The CDR3 sequence is 17 residues long. Germline lookup yields CDR1 SGHTA and CDR2 FQGTGA. The CDR3 DNA reads as TGTGCCAGCAGCCGTGCGGCGTTAGCGGGGAACACCGGGGAGCTGTTTTTT. This codes for CASSRAALAGNTGELFF. The variable domain in full, completed from reference TRBV7-3 and TRBJ2-2, reads GAGVSQTPSNKVTEKGKYVELRCDPISGHTALYWYRQSLGQGPEFLIYFQGTGAADDSGLPNDRFFAVRPEGSVSTLKIQRTERGDSAVYLCASSRAALAGNTGELFFGEGSRLTVL.

V is TRBV2 and J is TRBJ1-4, with 8 bases identical to TRBD1. The CDR3 has 15 amino acids. Germline V gene data show CDR1 as SNHLY and CDR2 as FYNNEI. J lost 8 bases, V lost 6 bases, and 11 bases had no gene match. CDR3 protein: CASRSDRASQEKLFF. DNA for the CDR3: TGTGCCAGCAGGTCGGACAGGGCAAGTCAAGAAAAACTGTTTTTT.

This sequence joins TRBV4-1 and TRBJ1-5; D call uncertain. This CDR3 contains 16 residues. V dropped 1 base and J dropped 3 bases, with 13 bases sitting between them. Germline loops: CDR1 MGHRA, CDR2 YSYEKL. The CDR3 is CASSQVWTAHNQPQHF. The CDR3 DNA sequence: TGCGCCAGCAGCCAAGTGTGGACGGCACACAATCAGCCCCAGCATTTT.

The J gene is TRBJ2-1, the V gene TRBV11-3; the match to TRBD2 covers 8 bases. Germline assignment: CDR1 SGHNT and CDR2 YENEEA. V was clipped by 5 bases and J by 9 bases; unmatched bases: 12. The CDR3 runs to 15 residues. CDR3 sequence (DNA): TGTGCCAGCAGCCCCCGTAAACGGGAGGGCCTTGAGCAGTTCTTC. It codes for CASSPRKREGLEQFF.

The chain links TRBV5-1 to TRBJ1-1; D is unclear. Germline CDR1 SGHRS, CDR2 YFSETQ. V lost 5 bases to trimming and J lost 1 base, with 12 bases between them. The CDR3 consists of 14 residues. CDR3 sequence reads: CASRDGQPNTEAFF. DNA of the CDR3: TGCGCCAGCAGGGACGGGCAACCGAACACTGAAGCTTTCTTT. Together with reference TRBV5-1 and TRBJ1-1, the CDR3 gives the full variable domain: KAGVTQTPRYLIKTRGQQVTLSCSPISGHRSVSWYQQTPGQGLQFLFEYFSETQRNKGNFPGRFSGRQFSNSRSEMNVSTLELGDSALYLCASRDGQPNTEAFFGQGTRLTVV.

This clone was recorded only once. CDR3 sequence (DNA): TGTGCCAGCAGCCAAGGATATAATTCACCCCTCCACTTT. Its protein product is CASSQGYNSPLHF. This chain joins TRBV14 and TRBJ1-6; D unclear. Germline assignment: CDR1 SGHDN and CDR2 FVKESK. The germline V and J ends were trimmed by 1 base and 4 bases, with 2 bases remaining between them. The CDR3 runs to 13 residues. The full variable domain, with the rest looked up from reference TRBV14 and TRBJ1-6, is EAGVTQFPSHSVIEKGQTVTLRCDPISGHDNLYWYRRVMGKEIKFLLHFVKESKQDESGMPNNRFLAERTGGTYSTLKVQPAELEDSGVYFCASSQGYNSPLHFGNGTRLTVT.

As to this clone: Other nucleotide sequences in the sample specify the same CDR3. The chain links TRBV5-1 to TRBJ2-7; maybe TRBD1 (6 bases). CDR3 size: 15 residues. V was pared by 5 bases and J by 0 bases, with 15 bases between. Germline loops: CDR1 SGHRS, CDR2 YFSETQ. CDR3 sequence reads: CASSYTTGTSYEQYF. For the CDR3, the DNA is TGCGCCAGCAGTTATACAACAGGGACCTCCTACGAGCAGTACTTC. Full variable domain (remainder filled in from reference TRBV5-1 and TRBJ2-7): KAGVTQTPRYLIKTRGQQVTLSCSPISGHRSVSWYQQTPGQGLQFLFEYFSETQRNKGNFPGRFSGRQFSNSRSEMNVSTLELGDSALYLCASSYTTGTSYEQYFGPGTRLTVT.

This rearrangement joins TRBV5-8 to TRBJ1-3; TRBD1 agrees at 7 bases. Trimming removed 0 bases from V and 0 bases from J; junction bases left unmatched: 6. Germline lookup yields CDR1 SGHTS and CDR2 YDEGEE. CDR3 length equals 17 residues. Here the CDR3 reads CASSLDGDSLSGNTIYF. The CDR3 region has the DNA TGTGCCAGCAGCTTGGATGGGGACAGCCTCTCTGGAAACACCATATATTTT.

The rearrangement uses TRBV10-2 and TRBJ1-3; tentatively, D is TRBD1 (6 bases). Germline CDR1 WSHSY, CDR2 SAAADI. The V gene lost 4 bases and the J gene lost 1 base, with 23 bases spanning the gap. This CDR3 has 19 residues. This CDR3 reads CASSAISGARRPSGNTIYF. The DNA for the CDR3 is TGCGCCAGCAGTGCGATCTCGGGGGCTCGCAGACCTTCTGGAAACACCATATATTTT.

This clone was seen once. V is TRBV9 and J is TRBJ1-1; D not certain. CDR3 length: 13 residues. Trimming shortened V by 1 base and J by 0 bases, and 4 bases separated the two germline ends. Germline CDR1 and CDR2: SGDLS and YYNGEE. The CDR3 spells CASSVILNTEAFF. DNA for the CDR3: TGTGCCAGCAGCGTAATCTTGAACACTGAAGCTTTCTTT. Filled out from reference TRBV9 and TRBJ1-1, the complete variable domain reads DSGVTQTPKHLITATGQRVTLRCSPRSGDLSVYWYQQSLDQGLQFLIQYYNGEERAKGNILERFSAQQFPDLHSELNLSSLELGDSALYFCASSVILNTEAFFGQGTRLTVV.

V gene TRBV4-1 combines with J gene TRBJ1-5; D not certain. Germline assignment: CDR1 MGHRA and CDR2 YSYEKL. V was clipped by 5 bases and J by 3 bases, with 8 bases between them. The CDR3 length is 13 residues. CDR3 amino acids: CASSKDFNQPQHF. In DNA form, the CDR3 reads TGCGCCAGCAGCAAGGACTTCAATCAGCCCCAGCATTTT.

V usage is TRBV29-1 and J usage is TRBJ2-7; 8 nucleotides align to TRBD2. The germline V gene encodes CDR1 SQVTM and CDR2 ANQGSEA. This CDR3 is built from 16 residues. The ends lost 4 bases at V and 3 bases at J; junction bases unmatched: 14. CDR3 nucleotide sequence: TGCAGCGTTGGAAACGACAGCGGGAGATGGGTCTACGAGCAGTACTTC. Translation gives CSVGNDSGRWVYEQYF.

J is TRBJ1-2 and V is TRBV9, with D hard to call. CDR1 is SGDLS and CDR2 is YYNGEE in the germline V gene. Trimming pared 3 bases from V and 4 bases from J, leaving 13 bases between. The CDR3 is made up of 14 amino acids. CDR3 bases: TGTGCCAGCAGCGGAATTCGGGGTCTCTATGGCTACACCTTC. Its protein is CASSGIRGLYGYTF.

This rearrangement joins TRBV7-2 to TRBJ1-2; D possibly corresponds to TRBD1 (6 bases). CDR1 is SGHTA, CDR2 FQGNSA, per germline. CDR3 size: 16 residues. V dropped 2 bases and J dropped 5 bases, with 18 bases sitting between them. The DNA of the CDR3 is TGTGCCAGCAGCTTATTGGACAGCTCGCTAGGATATGGCTACACCTTC. Its protein product is CASSLLDSSLGYGYTF.

The rearrangement joins TRBV19 to TRBJ2-2, with no clear D. This CDR3 is built from 13 residues. With 4 bases removed from V and 8 bases from J, the gap between germline ends came to 11 bases. Germline loops: CDR1 LNHDA, CDR2 SQIVND (reference sequence). For the CDR3, the DNA is TGTGCCAGTAGTACCGCTATGCGAGGGGAGCTGTTTTTT. Its protein product is CASSTAMRGELFF.

The chain is built from TRBV29-1 and TRBJ2-7; a possible D gene is TRBD1 (5 bases). Germline-derived CDR1 and CDR2 are SQVTM and ANQGSEA. The V and J ends lost 4 bases and 5 bases respectively, with 12 bases between them. The CDR3 is made up of 12 amino acids. CDR3 sequence (DNA): TGCAGCGTTGCCTACCAGGGTAACGAGCAGTACTTC. Translated, it gives CSVAYQGNEQYF.

This chain links TRBV30 with TRBJ2-2, with D tentatively TRBD2 (6 bases). CDR3 length: 18 amino acids. The ends were cut back, 0 bases at V and 3 bases at J, with 20 bases in the middle. Germline loops: CDR1 GTSNPN, CDR2 SVGIG (reference sequence). The CDR3 loop reads CAWSVRIAGSWYTGELFF. CDR3 nucleotides: TGTGCCTGGAGTGTACGAATTGCGGGAAGTTGGTACACCGGGGAGCTGTTTTTT.

The V gene is TRBV6-6, the J gene TRBJ2-7; 7 nucleotides align to TRBD1. Germline V CDR1 and CDR2: MNHNY, SVGAGI (reference sequence). The CDR3 spans 14 residues. Trimming cost V 11 bases and J 0 bases; bases outside gene matches: 10. The CDR3 loop is CAGDRQGHSYEQYV. The CDR3 nucleotides read TGTGCCGGGGACCGACAGGGTCACTCCTACGAGCAGTACGTC.

The chain couples TRBV7-2 to TRBJ1-3; tentative D call: TRBD1 (5 bases). From germline, CDR1 is SGHTA and CDR2 FQGNSA. This CDR3 spans 17 amino acids. Trimming removed 0 bases at V and 0 bases at J, with 12 bases between. CDR3 nucleotides: TGTGCCAGCAGCTTAGCGATGGGGCGGCTCTCTGGAAACACCATATATTTT. As protein: CASSLAMGRLSGNTIYF.

This clone was picked up a small number of times. J is TRBJ2-5 and V is TRBV19; D might be TRBD2 (5 bases). Trimming stripped 6 bases from V and 4 bases from J, with 12 bases between. The CDR3 runs to 13 residues. Germline lookup yields CDR1 LNHDA and CDR2 SQIVND (reference sequence). CDR3 bases: TGTGCCAGTAGGGCTAGCCAAGTAGAGACCCAGTACTTC. Translating gives CASRASQVETQYF.

The chain joins TRBV19 to TRBJ2-1; no clear D. Germline V lookup: CDR1 LNHDA, CDR2 SQIVND (reference sequence). The CDR3 has 15 residues. Trimming took 8 bases from V and 3 from J, leaving 17 bases between them. The DNA of the CDR3 is TGTGCCAGTCAATCGTCAACTACCATCTACAATGAGCAGTTCTTC. Amino acid sequence: CASQSSTTIYNEQFF.

The chain links TRBV18 to TRBJ1-2, with D maybe TRBD1 (5 bases). The CDR3 extends over 14 amino acids. Deletions cut 3 bases from V and 8 bases from J, with 16 bases between. Germline V CDR1 and CDR2: KGHSH, LQKENI. The CDR3 DNA follows: TGTGCCAGCTCACCGGTCGCAGGGTTTGAAGGCTACACCTTC. It codes for CASSPVAGFEGYTF. Together with reference TRBV18 and TRBJ1-2, the CDR3 gives the full variable domain: NAGVMQNPRHLVRRRGQEARLRCSPMKGHSHVYWYRQLPEEGLKFMVYLQKENIIDESGMPKERFSAEFPKEGPSILRIQQVVRGDSAAYFCASSPVAGFEGYTFGSGTRLTVV.

The rearrangement uses TRBV5-1 and TRBJ1-4, with 7 bases that match TRBD1. Germline V gives CDR1 SGHRS, CDR2 YFSETQ. J was trimmed by 7 bases and V by 4 bases; bases with no gene match: 7. The CDR3 is made up of 14 amino acids. CDR3 bases: TGCGCCAGCAGCGGAAACAGGGGTGGTGAAAAACTGTTTTTT. Its translation is CASSGNRGGEKLFF.